A single sample gave rise to the 14 T cell receptor beta chains below, sequenced in a study of immune evolution from preneoplasia to lung adenocarcinoma. Generated by immunoSEQ multiplex PCR, the TCRdb table keeps only in-frame clones and is missing some. The sample lists approximately 17,000 clones, 86% occurring once. Material: FFPE invasive lung adenocarcinoma tissue. These receptors were taken from a person between 65 and 80 years old with invasive lung adenocarcinoma.

The V and J genes are TRBV7-9 and TRBJ1-2; D may be TRBD1 (5 bases). V gave up 1 base and J gave up 5 bases, with 20 bases separating them. CDR3 length: 17 amino acids. CDR1 is SEHNR and CDR2 is FQNEAQ in the germline V gene (reference sequence). In DNA form, the CDR3 reads TGTGCCAGCAGCTTAGAAGGGGCGGCCTCTGGGGTGTATGGCTACACCTTC. The encoded protein is CASSLEGAASGVYGYTF.

The chain employs TRBV19 and TRBJ2-1, with 9 bases that match TRBD2. Germline CDR1 is LNHDA and CDR2 is SQIVND (reference sequence). The CDR3 sequence is 18 residues long. V lost 4 bases, J lost 0 bases, and 10 bases stayed unmatched. This CDR3 is CASSTPLAGVSSYNEQFF. The CDR3 DNA sequence: TGTGCCAGTAGTACCCCGTTAGCGGGGGTGAGCTCCTACAATGAGCAGTTCTTC.

The rearrangement joins TRBV7-8 to TRBJ2-7; TRBD1 aligns across 7 bases. Germline CDR1 is SGHVS and CDR2 is FQNEAQ. J was trimmed by 3 bases and V by 5 bases; bases with no gene match: 16. The CDR3 is 17 amino acids. CDR3 bases: TGTGCCAGCAGCCTAGTGGCCACCGGGACAGCCCTCTACGAGCAGTACTTC. Translating gives CASSLVATGTALYEQYF. Variable domain in full (rest from reference TRBV7-8 and TRBJ2-7): GAGVSQSPRYKVAKRGQDVALRCDPISGHVSLFWYQQALGQGPEFLTYFQNEAQLDKSGLPSDRFFAERPEGSVSTLKIQRTQQEDSAVYLCASSLVATGTALYEQYFGPGTRLTVT.

J is TRBJ2-2 and V is TRBV9, with 9 bases lining up with TRBD2. CDR3 length: 17 residues. The V gene's germline CDR1 is SGDLS and CDR2 YYNGEE. V trimming: 4 bases; J trimming: 5 bases; junction bases outside the gene matches: 12. The DNA of the CDR3 is TGTGCCAGCAGCCCAACAGCGGGAGGTGTAGGGACCGGGGAGCTGTTTTTT. It yields the protein CASSPTAGGVGTGELFF.

The rearrangement joins TRBV7-3 to TRBJ2-3; maybe TRBD2 (6 bases). Deletions cut 0 bases from V and 4 bases from J, with 11 bases between. Germline CDR1 and CDR2: SGHTA and FQGTGA. The length of the CDR3 is 15 residues. CDR3 residues: CASSLTGGVADTQYF. The CDR3, as DNA: TGTGCCAGCAGCTTAACGGGGGGAGTCGCAGATACGCAGTATTTT.

The CDR3 spells CASSSTRLDTQYF. For the CDR3, the DNA is TGTGCCAGCAGCTCGACTAGATTAGATACGCAGTATTTT. The gene calls are TRBV11-3 and TRBJ2-3; D might be TRBD2 (6 bases). Trimming took 4 bases from V and 5 from J, leaving 10 bases between them. The CDR3 has 13 residues. Looked up from germline, CDR1 is SGHNT and CDR2 is YENEEA.

V is TRBV6-5 and J is TRBJ2-7; D uncertain. This CDR3 is 14 amino acids long. With 6 bases removed from V and 2 bases from J, the gap between germline ends came to 14 bases. Per the germline V gene, CDR1 is MNHEY and CDR2 is SVGAGI. This CDR3 is CASRLRALTYEQYF. CDR3 in DNA: TGTGCCAGCAGACTCCGGGCCCTGACCTACGAGCAGTACTTC.

The genes are TRBV27 and TRBJ1-2; TRBD1 agrees at 8 bases. Germline assignment: CDR1 MNHEY and CDR2 SMNVEV (reference sequence). The CDR3 length is 14 residues. Germline trimming cut 4 bases from V and 5 bases from J; bases unmatched to any gene: 6. The CDR3 is CASSSRTGSYGYTF. DNA of the CDR3: TGTGCCAGCAGTTCTCGGACAGGGTCGTATGGCTACACCTTC.

For the CDR3, the DNA is TGCGCCAGCAGCGGCCGGGGTCGGGATGCGACCCAGTACTTC. Amino acids: CASSGRGRDATQYF. The chain recombines TRBV10-1 with TRBJ2-5; D is possibly TRBD2 (5 bases). Trimming pared 6 bases from V and 7 bases from J, leaving 18 bases between. The CDR3 is 14 residues long. In germline, CDR1 is WNHNN, CDR2 SYGVQD (reference sequence).

The chain couples TRBV19 to TRBJ2-3, with unresolved D. V was shortened by 3 bases and J by 3 bases, with 10 bases between the two germline ends. CDR3 length: 14 amino acids. Germline V lookup: CDR1 LNHDA, CDR2 SQIVND (reference sequence). The CDR3 is CASSMLPGTDTQYF. The CDR3 coding sequence is TGTGCCAGTAGTATGCTCCCCGGGACAGATACGCAGTATTTT.

This rearrangement joins TRBV5-1 to TRBJ2-7, with 10 bases that match TRBD1. Trimming at V came to 1 base and at J to 1 base, leaving 2 bases not matched to a gene. The CDR3 sequence is 15 residues long. Germline lookup yields CDR1 SGHRS and CDR2 YFSETQ. CDR3 sequence: CASSLRDRGSYEQYF. In nucleotides, the CDR3 is TGCGCCAGCAGCTTGCGGGACAGGGGATCCTACGAGCAGTACTTC.

The chain is built from TRBV10-2 and TRBJ2-1; the D gene is possibly TRBD2 (6 bases). Germline lookup yields CDR1 WSHSY and CDR2 SAAADI. This CDR3 comprises 18 residues. V lost 2 bases to trimming and J lost 0 bases, with 17 bases between them. CDR3 sequence reads: CASSEPVGTSSSYNEQFF. CDR3 bases: TGCGCCAGCAGTGAGCCGGTGGGAACTAGCTCCTCCTACAATGAGCAGTTCTTC.

The chain uses TRBV11-3 and TRBJ2-3; D gene uncertain. Germline V lookup: CDR1 SGHNT, CDR2 YENEEA. V lost 4 bases and J lost 4, with 15 bases in between. The CDR3 is 15 residues long. CDR3 nucleotides: TGTGCCAGCAGCTCCTCGTTCGGTCGCGCAGATACGCAGTATTTT. Translating gives CASSSSFGRADTQYF. Together with reference TRBV11-3 and TRBJ2-3, the CDR3 gives the full variable domain: EAGVVQSPRYKIIEKKQPVAFWCNPISGHNTLYWYLQNLGQGPELLIRYENEEAVDDSQLPKDRFSAERLKGVDSTLKIQPAELGDSAVYLCASSSSFGRADTQYFGPGTRLTVL.

V gene TRBV5-1 combines with J gene TRBJ2-3, with 9 bases matching TRBD1. This CDR3 has 17 residues. Germline V gene lookup returns CDR1 SGHRS and CDR2 YFSETQ. J gave up 2 bases and V 0 bases, and 7 bases lay outside the gene matches. The CDR3 sequence: CASSLVGGQGNTDTQYF. In nucleotides, the CDR3 is TGCGCCAGCAGCTTGGTGGGTGGACAGGGGAACACAGATACGCAGTATTTT.